This TCR beta chain is from a study of control samples from healthy donors and cancer patients. V dropped 11 bases and J dropped 4 bases, with 23 bases sitting between them. CDR1 and CDR2 from the germline V gene are SNHLY and FYNNEI. CDR3 length: 15 residues. Assay used: immunoSEQ multiplex PCR; TCRdb lists only in-frame clones, some missing. This sample has about 130,000 clones, with 80% to 95% found just once. The TCR originated in a man between 18 and 29 years old in good health. The sample consisted of blood. The chain uses TRBV2 and TRBJ2-5; TRBD2 is a possible D gene (5 bases). The CDR3 sequence: CASAPGGRGSETQYF. The CDR3 DNA reads as TGTGCCTCCGCCCCCGGTGGACGCGGGTCAGAGACCCAGTACTTC.